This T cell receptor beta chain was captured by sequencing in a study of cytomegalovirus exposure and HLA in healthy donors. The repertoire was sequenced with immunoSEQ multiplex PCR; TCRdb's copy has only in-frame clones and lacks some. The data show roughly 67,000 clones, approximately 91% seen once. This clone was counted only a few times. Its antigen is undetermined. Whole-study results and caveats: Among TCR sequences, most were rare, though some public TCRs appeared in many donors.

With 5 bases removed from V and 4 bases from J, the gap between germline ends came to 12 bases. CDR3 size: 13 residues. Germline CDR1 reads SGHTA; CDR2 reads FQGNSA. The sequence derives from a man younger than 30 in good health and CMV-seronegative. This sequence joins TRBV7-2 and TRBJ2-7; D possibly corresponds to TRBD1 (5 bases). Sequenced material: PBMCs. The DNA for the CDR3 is TGTGCCAGCAGCCCTAGGACACAATACGAGCAGTACTTC. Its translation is CASSPRTQYEQYF.